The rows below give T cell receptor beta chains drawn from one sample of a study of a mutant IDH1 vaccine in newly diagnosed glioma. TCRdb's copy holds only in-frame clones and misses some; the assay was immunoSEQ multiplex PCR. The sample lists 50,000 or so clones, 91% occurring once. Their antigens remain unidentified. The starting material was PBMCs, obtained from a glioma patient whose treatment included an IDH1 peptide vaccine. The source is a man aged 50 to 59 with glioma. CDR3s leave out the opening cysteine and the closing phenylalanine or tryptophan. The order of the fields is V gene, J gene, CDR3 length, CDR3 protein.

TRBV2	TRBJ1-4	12	ASSGGSNNEKLF
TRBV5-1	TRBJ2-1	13	ASSDRDRGNNEQF
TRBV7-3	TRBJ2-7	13	ASSQTGTVSDKQY
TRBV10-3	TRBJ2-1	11	AIRLDSLYEQF
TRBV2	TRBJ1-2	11	ASSPRPTDGYT
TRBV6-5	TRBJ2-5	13	ASSTLRVGKETQY
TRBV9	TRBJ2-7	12	ASSVGQASNEQY
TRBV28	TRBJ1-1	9	ASSWGTEAF
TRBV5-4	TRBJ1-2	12	ASSPDRANYGYT
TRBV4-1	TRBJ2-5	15	ASSQGPGQGRQETQY
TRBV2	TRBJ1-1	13	ASSEATGRGTEAF
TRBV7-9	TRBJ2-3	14	ASSLAVSYSTDTQY